This paragraph reports one T cell receptor (beta chain). Trimming took off 4 bases at V and 2 bases at J, with 6 bases between the two ends. Germline CDR1 KGHDR, CDR2 SFDVKD. CDR3 length equals 13 residues. TCRdb reanalysed the 5' RACE reads using MiXCR and keeps one entry per CDR3 protein. The sample yields around 77,000 distinct CDR3 sequences, 12% seen once. The data belong to a study of early T cells in non-severe SARS-CoV-2 infection. The gene calls are TRBV24-1 and TRBJ2-3; a weak D match, TRBD2 (5 bases). The specimen was whole blood, collected at baseline. This clonotype originated in an adult who was a healthcare worker with PCR-confirmed SARS-CoV-2 infection or an uninfected control (not recorded which). The donor label of this sample is uncertain. The CDR3 loop reads CATSEGDTDTQYF. The DNA for the CDR3 is TGTGCCACCAGTGAGGGAGACACAGATACGCAGTATTTT.